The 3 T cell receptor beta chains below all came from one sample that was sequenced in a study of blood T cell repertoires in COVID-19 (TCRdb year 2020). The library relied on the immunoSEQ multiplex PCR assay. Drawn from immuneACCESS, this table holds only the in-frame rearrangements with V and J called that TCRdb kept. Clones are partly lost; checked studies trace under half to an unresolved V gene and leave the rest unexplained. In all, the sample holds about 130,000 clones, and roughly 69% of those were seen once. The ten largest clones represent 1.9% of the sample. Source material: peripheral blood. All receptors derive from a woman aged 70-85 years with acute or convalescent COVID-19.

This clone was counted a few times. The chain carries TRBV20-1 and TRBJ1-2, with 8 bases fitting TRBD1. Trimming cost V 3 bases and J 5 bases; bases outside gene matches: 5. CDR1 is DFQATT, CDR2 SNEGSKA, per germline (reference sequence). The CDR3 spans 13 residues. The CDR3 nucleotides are TGCAGTGCTAGTAAGACAGGGGAATATGGCTACACCTTC. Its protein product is CSASKTGEYGYTF.

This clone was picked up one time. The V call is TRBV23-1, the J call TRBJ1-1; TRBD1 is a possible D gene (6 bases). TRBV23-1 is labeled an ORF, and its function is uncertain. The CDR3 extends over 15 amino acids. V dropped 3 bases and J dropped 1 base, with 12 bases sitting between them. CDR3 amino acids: CASSHDGQPNTEAFF. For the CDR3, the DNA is TGCGCCAGCAGTCACGATGGACAGCCGAACACTGAAGCTTTCTTT.

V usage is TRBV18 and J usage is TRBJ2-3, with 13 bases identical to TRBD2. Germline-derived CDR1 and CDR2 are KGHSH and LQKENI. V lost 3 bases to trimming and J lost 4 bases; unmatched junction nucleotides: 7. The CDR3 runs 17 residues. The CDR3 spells CASSPPTSGGAADTQYF. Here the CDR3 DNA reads TGTGCCAGCTCACCGCCCACTAGCGGGGGGGCTGCAGATACGCAGTATTTT.